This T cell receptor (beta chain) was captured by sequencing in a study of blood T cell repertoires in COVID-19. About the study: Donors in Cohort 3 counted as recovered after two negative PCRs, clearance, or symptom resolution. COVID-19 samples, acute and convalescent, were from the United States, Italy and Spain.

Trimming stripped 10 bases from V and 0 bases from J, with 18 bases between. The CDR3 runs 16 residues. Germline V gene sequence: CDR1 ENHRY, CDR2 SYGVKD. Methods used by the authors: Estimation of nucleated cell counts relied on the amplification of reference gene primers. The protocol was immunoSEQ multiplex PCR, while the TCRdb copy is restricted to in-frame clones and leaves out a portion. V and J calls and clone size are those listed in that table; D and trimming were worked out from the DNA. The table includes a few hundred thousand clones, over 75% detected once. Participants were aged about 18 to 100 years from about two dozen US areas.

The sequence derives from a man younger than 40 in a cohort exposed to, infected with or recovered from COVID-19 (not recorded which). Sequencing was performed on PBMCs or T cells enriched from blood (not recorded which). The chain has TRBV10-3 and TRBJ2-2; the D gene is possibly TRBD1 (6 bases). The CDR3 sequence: CATFKDTGSNTGELFF. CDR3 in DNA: TGTGCCACCTTTAAGGATACAGGGTCGAACACCGGGGAGCTGTTTTTT.